Listed below are T cell receptor beta chains from one sample, sequenced in a study of OX40 agonist ivuxolimab in advanced cancers. Profiling relied on immunoSEQ multiplex PCR, and the TCRdb table lists in-frame clones only, not all of them. The sample includes about 67,000 clones, approximately 81% seen only once; the top ten take 2%. This sample comprised CD4+ or CD8+ T cells sorted from blood, obtained in a trial of the OX40 agonist ivuxolimab. The receptor set was obtained from an adult with an advanced solid tumor such as melanoma, head and neck, liver or kidney cancer. CDR3s include the opening cysteine and the closing phenylalanine or tryptophan.

v_call: TRBV7-9
j_call: TRBJ2-1
cdr3_aa: CASSSTGGSGQFF

v_call: TRBV6-5
j_call: TRBJ1-1
cdr3_aa: CASSYGGRNTEAFF

v_call: TRBV7-3
j_call: TRBJ2-1
cdr3_aa: CASSTTRGDPYNEQFF

v_call: TRBV10-3
j_call: .
cdr3_aa: CAISAGTSGYEQYF

v_call: TRBV28
j_call: TRBJ1-2
cdr3_aa: CASSTGWVFGYTF

v_call: TRBV2
j_call: TRBJ2-4
cdr3_aa: CASDRAGNIQYF

v_call: TRBV5-5
j_call: TRBJ2-7
cdr3_aa: CASSLGPSNEQYF

v_call: TRBV5-1
j_call: TRBJ1-1
cdr3_aa: CASSLSGSMNTEAFF

v_call: TRBV5-4
j_call: TRBJ2-1
cdr3_aa: CASSLMRAGGPSYNEQFF

v_call: TRBV19
j_call: TRBJ2-2
cdr3_aa: CASTPYRSNTGELFF

v_call: TRBV4-1
j_call: TRBJ1-1
cdr3_aa: CASSQDHRTMNTEAFF

v_call: TRBV10-1
j_call: TRBJ1-5
cdr3_aa: CASRSQDKRNQPQHF

v_call: TRBV11-2
j_call: TRBJ2-7
cdr3_aa: CASSLGQNSYEQYF

v_call: TRBV2
j_call: TRBJ2-5
cdr3_aa: CASSVEDRVEEQYF

v_call: TRBV28
j_call: TRBJ1-5
cdr3_aa: CASSPSGQGWRNQPQHF

v_call: TRBV11-2
j_call: TRBJ2-7
cdr3_aa: CASSLDHVSPVVHEQYF

v_call: TRBV5-1
j_call: TRBJ1-5
cdr3_aa: CASSFTGGQNQPQHF

v_call: TRBV19
j_call: TRBJ1-1
cdr3_aa: CASSDQQGVNTEAFF

v_call: TRBV7-2
j_call: TRBJ2-2
cdr3_aa: CASSRRQGFIPGELFF

v_call: TRBV6-5
j_call: TRBJ1-2
cdr3_aa: CASSPSRGGYTF

v_call: TRBV10-3
j_call: TRBJ2-5
cdr3_aa: CAISPTSGGQETQYF

v_call: TRBV5-1
j_call: TRBJ1-1
cdr3_aa: CASSKLDPGGNTEAFF

v_call: TRBV7-2
j_call: TRBJ2-7
cdr3_aa: CASSLVAGSYEQYF

v_call: TRBV7-9
j_call: TRBJ1-6
cdr3_aa: CASSLAAPEGPLHF

v_call: TRBV28
j_call: TRBJ2-7
cdr3_aa: CASRETGRGEQYF

v_call: TRBV10-3
j_call: TRBJ1-1
cdr3_aa: CAIRDPRVGEAFF

v_call: TRBV2
j_call: TRBJ1-1
cdr3_aa: CASRLAYMNTEAFF

v_call: TRBV29-1
j_call: TRBJ2-3
cdr3_aa: CSVGPREGDTDTQYF

v_call: TRBV5-6
j_call: TRBJ1-1
cdr3_aa: CASSLVQGAYTEAFF

v_call: TRBV5-1
j_call: TRBJ2-3
cdr3_aa: CASSSGPGTGDTDTQYF

v_call: TRBV13
j_call: TRBJ2-3
cdr3_aa: CASSSLYRADTQYF

v_call: TRBV7-5
j_call: TRBJ2-7
cdr3_aa: CAWASGLFGQYF

v_call: TRBV5-1
j_call: TRBJ1-1
cdr3_aa: CASSLGDMNTEAFF

v_call: TRBV5-5
j_call: TRBJ1-5
cdr3_aa: CASSLGIGQPQHF

v_call: TRBV29-1
j_call: TRBJ2-3
cdr3_aa: CSVMSSTDTQYF

v_call: TRBV28
j_call: TRBJ1-5
cdr3_aa: CASSLRFQPQHF

v_call: TRBV19
j_call: TRBJ2-3
cdr3_aa: CASNHPSGRGTDTQYF

v_call: TRBV11-2
j_call: TRBJ2-1
cdr3_aa: CASSPDYHEQFF

v_call: TRBV23-1
j_call: TRBJ2-5
cdr3_aa: CASSHPFEGLGETQYF

v_call: TRBV2
j_call: TRBJ2-2
cdr3_aa: CASCRQMNTGELFF

v_call: TRBV9
j_call: TRBJ2-2
cdr3_aa: CASSSRGGNTGELFF

v_call: TRBV5-6
j_call: TRBJ2-2
cdr3_aa: CASSLRREAWGGELFF

v_call: TRBV11-2
j_call: TRBJ1-3
cdr3_aa: CASSPRAGEGNTIYF

v_call: TRBV11-2
j_call: TRBJ1-2
cdr3_aa: CASSLDRGGGYTF

v_call: TRBV15
j_call: TRBJ2-2
cdr3_aa: CASRYSPAGELFF

v_call: TRBV9
j_call: TRBJ2-1
cdr3_aa: CASSVAVRGDNEQFF

v_call: TRBV7-9
j_call: TRBJ1-5
cdr3_aa: CASSLASSNQPQHF

v_call: TRBV7-9
j_call: TRBJ2-2
cdr3_aa: CASNEGPRDGELFF